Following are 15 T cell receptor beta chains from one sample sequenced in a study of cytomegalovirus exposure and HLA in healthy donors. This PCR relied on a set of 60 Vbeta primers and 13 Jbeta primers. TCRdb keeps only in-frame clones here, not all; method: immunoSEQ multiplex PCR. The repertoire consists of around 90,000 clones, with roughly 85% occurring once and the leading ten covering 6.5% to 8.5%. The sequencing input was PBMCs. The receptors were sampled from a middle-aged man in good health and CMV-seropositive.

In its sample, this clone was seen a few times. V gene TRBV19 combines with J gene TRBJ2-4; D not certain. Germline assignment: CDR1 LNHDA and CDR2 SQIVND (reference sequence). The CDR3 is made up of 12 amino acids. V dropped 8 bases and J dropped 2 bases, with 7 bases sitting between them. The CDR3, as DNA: TGTGCCAGTGCCCAGTCCAAAAACATTCAGTACTTC. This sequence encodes CASAQSKNIQYF.

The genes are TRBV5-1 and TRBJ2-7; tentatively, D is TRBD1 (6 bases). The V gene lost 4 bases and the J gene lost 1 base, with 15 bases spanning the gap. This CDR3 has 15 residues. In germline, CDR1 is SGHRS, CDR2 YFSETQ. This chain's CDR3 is CASSPDGRGSYEQYF. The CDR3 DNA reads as TGCGCCAGCAGCCCGGATGGCAGGGGATCCTACGAGCAGTACTTC. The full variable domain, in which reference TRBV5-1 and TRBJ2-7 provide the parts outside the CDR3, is KAGVTQTPRYLIKTRGQQVTLSCSPISGHRSVSWYQQTPGQGLQFLFEYFSETQRNKGNFPGRFSGRQFSNSRSEMNVSTLELGDSALYLCASSPDGRGSYEQYFGPGTRLTVT.

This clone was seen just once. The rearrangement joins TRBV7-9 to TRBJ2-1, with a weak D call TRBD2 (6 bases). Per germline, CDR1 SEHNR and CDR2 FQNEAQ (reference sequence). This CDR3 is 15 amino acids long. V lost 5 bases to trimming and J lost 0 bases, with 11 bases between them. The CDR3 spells CASSDRGSSYNEQFF. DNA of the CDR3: TGTGCCAGCAGCGACCGGGGGAGCTCCTACAATGAGCAGTTCTTC. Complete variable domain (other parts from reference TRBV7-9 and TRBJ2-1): DTGVSQNPRHKITKRGQNVTFRCDPISEHNRLYWYRQTLGQGPEFLTYFQNEAQLEKSRLLSDRFSAERPKGSFSTLEIQRTEQGDSAMYLCASSDRGSSYNEQFFGPGTRLTVL.

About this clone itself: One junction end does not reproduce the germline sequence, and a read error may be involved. CDR3 loop: CASSLAEPSYEQYF. CDR3 bases: TGTGCCAGCAGCCTAGCGGAGCCCTCCTACGAGCAGTACTTC. The chain links TRBV7-9 to TRBJ2-7; 7 bases map to TRBD2. Germline values: CDR1 SEHNR, CDR2 FQNEAQ (reference sequence). The CDR3 has 14 residues.

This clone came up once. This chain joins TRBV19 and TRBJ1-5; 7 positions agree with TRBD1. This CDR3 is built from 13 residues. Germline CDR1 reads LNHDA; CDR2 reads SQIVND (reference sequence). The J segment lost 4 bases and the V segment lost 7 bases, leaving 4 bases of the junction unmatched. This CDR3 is CASIGTVNQPQHF. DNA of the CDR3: TGTGCCAGTATCGGGACAGTTAATCAGCCCCAGCATTTT.

The CDR3 region has the DNA TGTGCCAGCTCTCGGACTAGCGACTCCTACGAGCAGTACTTC. This codes for CASSRTSDSYEQYF. The chain uses TRBV18 and TRBJ2-7; 9 bases are a match to TRBD2. CDR3 size: 14 residues. Trimming removed 6 bases from V and 0 bases from J; junction bases left unmatched: 3. From germline, CDR1 is KGHSH and CDR2 LQKENI.

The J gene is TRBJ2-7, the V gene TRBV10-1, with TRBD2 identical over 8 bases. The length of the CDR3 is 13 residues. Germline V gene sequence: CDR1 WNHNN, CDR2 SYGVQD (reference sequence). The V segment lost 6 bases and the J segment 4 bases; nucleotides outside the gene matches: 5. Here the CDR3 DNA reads TGCGCCAGCAGCTTAGCGGGAACGTACGAGCAGTACTTC. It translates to CASSLAGTYEQYF.

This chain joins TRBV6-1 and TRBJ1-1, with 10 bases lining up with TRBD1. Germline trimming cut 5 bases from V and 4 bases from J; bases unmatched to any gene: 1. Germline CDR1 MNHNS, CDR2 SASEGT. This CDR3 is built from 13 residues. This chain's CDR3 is CASSWTGGTEAFF. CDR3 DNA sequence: TGTGCCAGCAGTTGGACAGGGGGCACTGAAGCTTTCTTT.

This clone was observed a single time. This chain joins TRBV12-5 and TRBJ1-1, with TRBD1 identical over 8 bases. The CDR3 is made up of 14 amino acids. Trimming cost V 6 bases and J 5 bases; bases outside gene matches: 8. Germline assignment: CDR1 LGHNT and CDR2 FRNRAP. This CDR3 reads CASGRQGMGTEAFF. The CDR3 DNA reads TGTGCTAGTGGGAGACAGGGGATGGGAACTGAAGCTTTCTTT.

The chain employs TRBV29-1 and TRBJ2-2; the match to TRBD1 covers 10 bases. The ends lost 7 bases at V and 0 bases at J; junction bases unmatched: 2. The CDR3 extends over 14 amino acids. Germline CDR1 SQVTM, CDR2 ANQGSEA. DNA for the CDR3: TGCAGCGCAGGACAGGGGGCGAACACCGGGGAGCTGTTTTTT. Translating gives CSAGQGANTGELFF.

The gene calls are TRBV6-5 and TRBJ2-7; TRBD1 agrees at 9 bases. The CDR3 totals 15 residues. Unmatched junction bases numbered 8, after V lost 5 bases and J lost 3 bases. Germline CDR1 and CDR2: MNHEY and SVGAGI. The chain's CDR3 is CASSRGTGSSYEQYF. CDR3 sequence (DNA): TGTGCCAGCAGTCGCGGGACAGGGTCCAGCTACGAGCAGTACTTC.

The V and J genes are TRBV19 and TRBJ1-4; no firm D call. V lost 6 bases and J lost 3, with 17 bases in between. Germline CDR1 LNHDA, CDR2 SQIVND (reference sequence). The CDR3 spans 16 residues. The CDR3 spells CASRKEVAPANEKLFF. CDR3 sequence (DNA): TGTGCCAGTAGAAAAGAGGTAGCCCCCGCTAATGAAAAACTGTTTTTT.

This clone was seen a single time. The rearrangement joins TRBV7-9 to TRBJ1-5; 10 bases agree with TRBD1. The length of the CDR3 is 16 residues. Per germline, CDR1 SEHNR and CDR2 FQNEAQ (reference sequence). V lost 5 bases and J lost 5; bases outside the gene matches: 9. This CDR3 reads CASSPPGDRGYQPQHF. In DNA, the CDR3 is TGTGCCAGCAGCCCTCCCGGGGACAGGGGCTATCAGCCCCAGCATTTT.

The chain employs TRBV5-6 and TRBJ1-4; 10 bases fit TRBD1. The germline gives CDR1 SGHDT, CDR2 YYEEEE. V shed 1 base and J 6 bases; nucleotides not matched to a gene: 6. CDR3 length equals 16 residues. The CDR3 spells CASSLSGTGEHEKLFF. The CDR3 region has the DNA TGTGCCAGCAGCTTGTCCGGGACAGGGGAACATGAAAAACTGTTTTTT.

The CDR3 here is CASRASGGAGTQYF. CDR3 coding DNA: TGTGCCAGCAGGGCTAGCGGGGGGGCTGGGACCCAGTACTTC. The chain joins TRBV2 to TRBJ2-5, with 12 bases fitting TRBD2. V lost 6 bases, J lost 7 bases, and 6 bases stayed unmatched. The germline V gene has CDR1 SNHLY and CDR2 FYNNEI. The CDR3 contains 14 residues.